This is a list of T cell receptor beta chains from one sample in a study of blood T cell repertoires in COVID-19. Sequencing was performed with immunoSEQ multiplex PCR; in TCRdb, only in-frame clones are kept and a portion is missing. Among around 220,000 clones listed, 84% were seen once. Sequencing input: PBMCs or T cells enriched from blood (not recorded which). The receptor source for this set is a middle-aged woman who had recovered from COVID-19. Both conserved end residues are part of each CDR3. Each record gives: V gene, D gene, clone size, J gene, CDR3 protein, CDR3 DNA. A D gene is named only where the DNA matches it firmly. The listing skips clone size in some rows; elsewhere it reads once, few, many or a size class.

>TRBV29-1|NA|NA|TRBJ2-7
CSAVRESYEQYF
TGCAGCGCCGTCAGGGAATCCTACGAGCAGTACTTC
>TRBV30|NA|NA|TRBJ2-2
CAWMGLSTGELFF
TGTGCCTGGATGGGACTTAGCACCGGGGAGCTGTTTTTT
>TRBV10-3|NA|NA|TRBJ1-1
CAIKRNDGLNTEAFF
TGTGCCATCAAGCGTAATGACGGCTTAAACACTGAAGCTTTCTTT
>TRBV7-8|NA|NA|TRBJ2-2
CASSIRELTGELFF
TGTGCCAGCAGCATTCGAGAGCTGACCGGGGAGCTGTTTTTT
>TRBV7-8|NA|NA|TRBJ1-1
CASSLDEGINTEAFF
TGTGCCAGCAGCTTAGACGAGGGAATCAACACTGAAGCTTTCTTT
>TRBV28|NA|NA|TRBJ1-2
CASSLLIRGGGYTF
TGTGCCAGCAGTTTACTTATACGGGGTGGTGGCTACACCTTC
>TRBV6-5|NA|NA|TRBJ1-2
CASSPPGQAWDGYTF
TGTGCCAGCAGTCCCCCCGGCCAGGCCTGGGATGGCTACACCTTC
>TRBV19|TRBD1|NA|TRBJ1-4
CASSVSGTGVEKLFF
TGTGCCAGTAGTGTCTCCGGGACAGGGGTTGAAAAACTGTTTTTT
>TRBV11-3|NA|once|TRBJ1-1
CASSSWTESNTEAFF
TGTGCCAGCAGCTCATGGACAGAATCGAACACTGAAGCTTTCTTT
>TRBV6-5|NA|NA|TRBJ1-2
CASTLRAGGGGYTF
TGTGCCAGCACCCTGAGGGCGGGGGGAGGCGGCTACACCTTC
>TRBV2|TRBD1|NA|TRBJ1-5
CASRGQVGNQPQHF
TGTGCCAGCAGGGGACAGGTTGGCAATCAGCCCCAGCATTTT
>TRBV10-3|TRBD2|NA|TRBJ2-5
CAIRTSGSGETQYF
TGTGCCATCAGGACTAGCGGGAGTGGGGAGACCCAGTACTTC
>TRBV28|NA|NA|TRBJ2-7
CASSFVGASHEQYF
TGTGCCAGCAGTTTCGTAGGGGCCTCCCACGAGCAGTACTTC
>TRBV11-2|TRBD1|few|TRBJ1-3
CASSSLRQGSGNTIYF
TGTGCCAGCAGCTCTCTTCGACAGGGCTCTGGAAACACCATATATTTT
>TRBV6-5|TRBD1|NA|TRBJ1-2
CASSYSSTGNNGYTF
TGTGCCAGCAGTTACTCCTCGACAGGGAACAACGGCTACACCTTC
>TRBV7-6|TRBD2|NA|TRBJ2-1
CALSGSSYNEQFF
TGTGCCCTGAGCGGGAGTTCCTACAATGAGCAGTTCTTC
>TRBV19|NA|NA|TRBJ1-2
CASNDLAEEGYTF
TGTGCCAGTAACGATTTGGCCGAGGAAGGCTACACCTTC
>TRBV4-2|TRBD1|NA|TRBJ1-2
CASSPHPGQGIQSYGYTF
TGTGCCAGCAGCCCTCACCCGGGACAGGGGATTCAGAGCTATGGCTACACCTTC
>TRBV11-2|NA|NA|TRBJ2-6
CASSLVLGQDSGANVLTF
TGTGCCAGCAGCTTAGTACTGGGACAAGACTCTGGGGCCAACGTCCTGACTTTC
>TRBV19|NA|NA|TRBJ2-5
CASSIGDTTYQETQYF
TGTGCCAGTAGTATAGGGGACACAACGTACCAAGAGACCCAGTACTTC
>TRBV25-1|NA|once|TRBJ2-3
CASSSSGADSTDTQYF
TGTGCCAGCAGTTCCTCAGGGGCGGATAGCACAGATACGCAGTATTTT
>TRBV10-3|TRBD1|NA|TRBJ1-1
CAISGQGNTEAFF
TGTGCCATCAGTGGACAGGGGAACACTGAAGCTTTCTTT
>TRBV5-1|TRBD2|NA|TRBJ2-1
CASSLGGTSGPRRFF
TGCGCCAGCAGCTTGGGGGGGACTAGCGGACCTAGGCGGTTCTTC
>TRBV11-3|NA|NA|TRBJ2-5
CASSSDTRLETQYF
TGTGCCAGCAGTTCGGACACAAGGTTGGAGACCCAGTACTTC
>TRBV28|NA|NA|TRBJ1-4
CASSLSQGQGSELFF
TGTGCCAGCAGTTTAAGCCAGGGCCAGGGTAGTGAACTGTTTTTT
>TRBV5-4|NA|NA|TRBJ1-1
CASGSLAVNTEAFF
TGTGCCAGCGGAAGTCTGGCGGTGAACACTGAAGCTTTCTTT
>TRBV28|NA|NA|TRBJ1-1
CASTLYSRRWNTEAFF
TGTGCCAGCACTCTATACAGCCGACGGTGGAACACTGAAGCTTTCTTT
>TRBV6-1|TRBD2|NA|TRBJ2-7
CASSERTPGLAGSYEQYF
TGTGCCAGCAGTGAACGAACCCCGGGACTAGCGGGTTCCTACGAGCAGTACTTC
>TRBV7-9|TRBD1|NA|TRBJ1-2
CASSPTGGYGYTF
TGTGCCAGCAGCCCGACAGGGGGTTATGGCTACACCTTC
>TRBV19|NA|once|TRBJ1-6
CASSADEGFNSPLHF
TGTGCCAGTAGTGCAGACGAGGGCTTTAATTCACCCCTCCACTTT
>TRBV7-9|TRBD1|NA|TRBJ1-2
CASSLNTGTGVGGYTF
TGTGCCAGCAGCTTAAATACCGGGACAGGGGTCGGGGGCTACACCTTC
>TRBV7-9|NA|NA|TRBJ2-3
CASSLTRPSTDTQYF
TGTGCCAGCAGCCTGACTAGGCCCAGCACAGATACGCAGTATTTT
>TRBV30|TRBD1|once|TRBJ1-1
CAWVLAGGVTEAFF
TGTGCCTGGGTGTTGGCAGGGGGCGTCACTGAAGCTTTCTTT
>TRBV30|NA|NA|TRBJ1-5
CAWSVQVNQPQHF
TGTGCCTGGAGTGTACAGGTTAATCAGCCCCAGCATTTT
>TRBV19|TRBD2|NA|TRBJ2-1
CASSIPGSVAGVYEQFF
TGTGCCAGTAGTATCCCGGGATCGGTAGCGGGAGTTTATGAGCAGTTCTTC
>TRBV11-3|NA|NA|TRBJ1-5
CASSLDPGQPQHF
TGTGCCAGCAGCTTAGATCCGGGGCAGCCCCAGCATTTT
>TRBV12-3/TRBV12-4|TRBD1|NA|TRBJ1-2
CASSLTGNYGYTF
TGTGCCAGCAGTTTGACAGGGAATTATGGCTACACCTTC
>TRBV4-1|NA|once|TRBJ1-6
CASSQGQASSYNSPLHF
TGCGCCAGCAGCCAAGGTCAGGCGAGCTCCTATAATTCACCCCTCCACTTT
>TRBV6-5|NA|NA|TRBJ2-1
CASTKGRQGYNEQFF
TGTGCCAGCACAAAAGGGAGGCAGGGCTACAATGAGCAGTTCTTC
>TRBV28|TRBD2|few|TRBJ2-1
CASRTGTSGRNEQFF
TGTGCCAGCAGAACCGGGACTAGCGGCCGCAATGAGCAGTTCTTC
>TRBV30|TRBD2|NA|TRBJ2-3
CAWSVLADLSTDTQYF
TGTGCCTGGAGTGTCCTAGCGGACCTTAGCACAGATACGCAGTATTTT